This note documents a single TCR beta chain sequence. The PCR contained 60 Vbeta and 13 Jbeta primers. This table comes from immunoSEQ multiplex PCR, and its TCRdb copy is limited to in-frame clones, with some not included. The sample holds about 130,000 clones, 74% seen once. This entry comes from a study of cytomegalovirus exposure and HLA in healthy donors. This CDR3 comprises 17 residues. Germline CDR1 reads SGHVS; CDR2 reads FNYEAQ. Trimming took off 8 bases at V and 1 base at J, with 21 bases between the two ends. Material for sequencing was PBMCs. The TCR originated in a woman between 45 and 65 years old in good health and CMV-seropositive. This chain joins TRBV7-6 and TRBJ1-3; TRBD1 is a possible D gene (6 bases). As DNA, the CDR3 is TGTGCCAGCGGTGGGGGTCAGGGGCTTGAATCTGGAAACACCATATATTTT. This codes for CASGGGQGLESGNTIYF. The full variable domain, its missing parts supplied by reference TRBV7-6 and TRBJ1-3, is GAGVSQSPRYKVTKRGQDVALRCDPISGHVSLYWYRQALGQGPEFLTYFNYEAQQDKSGLPNDRFSAERPEGSISTLTIQRTEQRDSAMYRCASGGGQGLESGNTIYFGEGSWLTVV.